This is a list of T cell receptor beta chains from one sample in a study of early stage breast cancer tumors. Only in-frame clones appear in the TCRdb table, and some are missing; sequencing was by immunoSEQ multiplex PCR. The table lists about 5,500 clones, 70% of them singletons. The specimen sequenced was normal breast tissue next to the tumor. The receptors shown here come from a person aged 55-75 years with breast cancer. The CDR3 runs from the conserved cysteine through the conserved F or W. Fields, in order: V gene, CDR3 length, J gene, D gene, clone size, CDR3 DNA, CDR3 protein. A D gene is named only where the DNA matches it firmly. Clone size is shown for a subset of rows, as once, few, many or a class of expanded clone.

TRBV11-3	13	TRBJ2-2	.	.	TGTGCCAGCAGCCCCCGGGCTCCCGGGGAGCTGTTTTTT	CASSPRAPGELFF
TRBV21-1	17	TRBJ2-7	.	.	TGTGCCAGCAGCCCCCCGGACAGGGGGCTAGGAGGCGACGAGCAGTACTTC	CASSPPDRGLGGDEQYF
TRBV27	14	TRBJ2-5	.	.	TGTGCCAGCAGTTCCTTCGACAGGCGGGAGACCCAGTACTTC	CASSSFDRRETQYF
TRBV6-1	14	TRBJ1-1	.	.	TGTGCCAGCAGTGTGGGAACCGGTCGCACTGAAGCTTTCTTT	CASSVGTGRTEAFF
TRBV5-1	13	TRBJ2-5	TRBD2	.	TGCGCCAGTTCTAGCGGCTACCAAGAGACCCAGTACTTC	CASSSGYQETQYF
TRBV9	16	TRBJ2-5	TRBD1	.	TGTGCCAGCAGCGTAGGAGAAAGGGGACAGTGGGAGACCCAGTACTTC	CASSVGERGQWETQYF
TRBV4-1	15	TRBJ1-2	TRBD1	medium-sized	TGCGCCAGCAGCCAAGAACCGCGCCAGGGGGTGGTCTACACCTTC	CASSQEPRQGVVYTF
TRBV7-8	15	TRBJ1-5	.	.	TGTGCCAGCAGCTTAGAGAGGGCCGGTTGGCAGCCCCAGCATTTT	CASSLERAGWQPQHF
TRBV6-6	15	TRBJ1-2	TRBD1	.	TGTGCCAGCAGTCCTATCCTACAGGGGGCCGATGGCTACACCTTC	CASSPILQGADGYTF
TRBV5-1	14	TRBJ2-7	TRBD2	.	TGCGCCAGCAAGGAACTAGCGGGACCCTACGAGCAGTACTTC	CASKELAGPYEQYF
TRBV5-1	16	TRBJ2-2	TRBD2	.	TGCGCCAGCAGCGGGATACTAGCGGGAGGGTCCGGGGAGCTGTTTTTT	CASSGILAGGSGELFF
TRBV6-5	14	TRBJ2-6	.	few	TGTGCCAGCAGTCCGCGCTCTGGGGCCAACGTCCTGACTTTC	CASSPRSGANVLTF
TRBV29-1	12	TRBJ1-1	TRBD1	.	TGCAGCGCTGACAGGGGGAACACTGAAGCTTTCTTT	CSADRGNTEAFF
TRBV5-6	16	TRBJ1-6	TRBD1	.	TGTGCCAGCAGCCTCGGACAGGGGGGTTATAATTCACCCCTCCACTTT	CASSLGQGGYNSPLHF
TRBV11-3	16	TRBJ2-1	TRBD1	once	TGTGCCAGCAGCTTGGGGAGAGGGACAGGGTACAATGAGCAGTTCTTC	CASSLGRGTGYNEQFF
TRBV6-6	14	TRBJ2-1	.	.	TGTGCCAGCAGAACTCAAGCGAAGGGGAGTGAGCAGTTCTTC	CASRTQAKGSEQFF
TRBV18	13	TRBJ1-1	TRBD1	.	TGTGCCAGCTCAGGACAGGGGATCACTGAAGCTTTCTTT	CASSGQGITEAFF
TRBV29-1	14	TRBJ2-3	.	once	TGCAGCGTTGCGCTCGCCGGAAACACAGATACGCAGTATTTT	CSVALAGNTDTQYF
TRBV19	14	TRBJ1-2	.	.	TGTGCCAGTAGTTCCTCTATAGGGTCCTATGGCTACACCTTC	CASSSSIGSYGYTF
TRBV7-7	13	TRBJ2-5	TRBD2	.	TGTGCTAGCAGCTTTGGGGGGGAGAAGACCCAGTACTTC	CASSFGGEKTQYF
TRBV19	12	TRBJ1-6	.	few	TGTGCCACAGGGACGGTGAATTCACCCCTCCACTTT	CATGTVNSPLHF
TRBV19	13	TRBJ1-5	.	.	TGTGCCAGTAGTATAGGAGGGGCTCAGCCCCAGCATTTT	CASSIGGAQPQHF
TRBV19	15	TRBJ1-4	.	.	TGTGCCAGTAGTCCCGGACAGTTATCTAATGAAAAACTGTTTTTT	CASSPGQLSNEKLFF
TRBV6-5	13	TRBJ2-3	.	.	TGTGCCAGCAGTTACTTACCACGAGATACGCAGTATTTT	CASSYLPRDTQYF
TRBV2	14	TRBJ1-4	TRBD1	.	TGTGCCAGCAGGAAGGACAGGGATAATGAAAAACTGTTTTTT	CASRKDRDNEKLFF
TRBV6-5	11	TRBJ2-1	.	.	TGTGCCAGCAGCCTAGAAAATGAGCAGTTCTTC	CASSLENEQFF
TRBV7-2	14	TRBJ1-2	.	.	TGTGCCAGCAGCTTAACACAAGCTAACTATGGCTACACCTTC	CASSLTQANYGYTF
TRBV2	16	TRBJ2-5	TRBD2	once	TGTGCCAGCAGTGGGACTAGCGGGGGGGCCGGGGAGACCCAGTACTTC	CASSGTSGGAGETQYF
TRBV7-2	15	TRBJ2-7	TRBD2	.	TGTGCCAGCAGCCCTTCACTAGCGGGGACCTACGAGCAGTACTTC	CASSPSLAGTYEQYF
TRBV19	16	TRBJ2-1	TRBD2	.	TGTGCCAGTAGTATCGGTCTAGCGGGACCAGTCGATGAGCAGTTCTTC	CASSIGLAGPVDEQFF
TRBV7-9	15	TRBJ2-2	.	medium-sized	TGTGCCAGCAGCTGGGGACTGGGAGGCACCGGGGAGCTGTTTTTT	CASSWGLGGTGELFF
TRBV6-4	14	TRBJ2-1	TRBD2	.	TGTGCCAGCAGTGACTCGGGAGGGATGGGTGAGCAGTTCTTC	CASSDSGGMGEQFF
TRBV6-5	14	TRBJ2-7	.	.	TGTGCCAGCATGGGCGGGGGCATCGGTTACGAGCAGTACTTC	CASMGGGIGYEQYF
TRBV6-5	12	TRBJ2-2	.	.	TGTGCCAGCAGTTATTGGACCGGGGAGCTGTTTTTT	CASSYWTGELFF
TRBV19	17	TRBJ2-3	TRBD2	.	TGTGCCAGTAGTTCCAGGGCAGCGGGAGGACCCACAGATACGCAGTATTTT	CASSSRAAGGPTDTQYF
TRBV7-3	13	TRBJ2-5	.	.	TGTGCCAGCAGCAGGACCTCTACGGAGACCCAGTACTTC	CASSRTSTETQYF
TRBV19	16	TRBJ1-1	.	.	TGTGCCAGTAGTATAGATCCGGGGGGGGGAGGTACTGAAGCTTTCTTT	CASSIDPGGGGTEAFF
TRBV6-1	14	TRBJ2-2	.	.	TGTGCCAGCACCATCCTTCGTGTGACCGGGGAGCTGTTTTTT	CASTILRVTGELFF
TRBV29-1	16	TRBJ2-1	TRBD2	.	TGCAGCGTTGAACCATCGGAGCGGGAGGGCTACAATGAGCAGTTCTTC	CSVEPSEREGYNEQFF
TRBV10-3	14	TRBJ2-2	.	.	TGTGCCATCAGTTCAGTCGGGGGCTCCGGGGAGCTGTTTTTT	CAISSVGGSGELFF
TRBV6-4	14	TRBJ2-2	.	few	TGTGCCAGCAGTGACACAAGCTCTCCCGGGGAGCTGTTTTTT	CASSDTSSPGELFF
TRBV7-6	12	TRBJ2-7	.	.	TGTGCCAGCAGCGACGACATTTACGAGCAGTACTTC	CASSDDIYEQYF